A selection of T cell receptor beta chains follows, all from one sample in a study of beta chain features in type 1 diabetes. Clones were read by immunoSEQ multiplex PCR, and TCRdb kept only the in-frame ones, dropping some. There are about 930,000 clones in the sample; 15% to 20% occur only once, and 0.02% to 0.025% lies in the top ten. The sequenced sample consisted of naive CD4+ T cells from blood. Receptor source: a woman younger than 30 in good health. Each CDR3 is given with its conserved first and last residue. The order of the fields is D gene, V gene, J gene, CDR3 protein, CDR3 DNA. The D gene is left open where the match is weak.

-,TRBV10-3,TRBJ1-5,CAITRGESQPQHF,TGTGCCATCACGAGGGGCGAAAGTCAGCCCCAGCATTTT